One sample yielded the 10 T cell receptor beta chains listed below, sequenced in a study of T-cell memory formation after mild COVID-19. MiXCR, applied by TCRdb to the 5' RACE reads, yields one record per CDR3 protein. This sample has more than 35,000 distinct CDR3 sequences, with about a tenth found just once. The sequencing sample was made of PBMCs or a T cell subset sorted from them (not recorded which). These receptors were collected from an adult woman who had mild COVID-19 (a few samples of this study predate the infection). Cell type and time point are not known.

This clonotype was picked up many times. V is TRBV7-2 and J is TRBJ2-2; possible D gene TRBD1, 6 bases. This CDR3 spans 15 amino acids. V lost 6 bases and J lost 0, with 11 bases in between. Germline CDR1 and CDR2: SGHTA and FQGNSA. The DNA of the CDR3 is TGTGCCAGCAGATACTACAGGGCGAACACCGGGGAGCTGTTTTTT. Amino acid sequence: CASRYYRANTGELFF.

In this sample, this clonotype turned up many times. The rearrangement uses TRBV25-1 and TRBJ2-3; 9 nucleotides align to TRBD2. The V gene end was trimmed by 3 bases and the J gene end by 3 bases; junction bases not matched to a gene: 13. The CDR3 totals 18 residues. Germline V gene data show CDR1 as MGHDK and CDR2 as SYGVNS. The CDR3 sequence is CASSEPFLREGPTDTQYF. As DNA, the CDR3 is TGTGCCAGCAGTGAGCCGTTTTTGCGGGAGGGCCCGACAGATACGCAGTATTTT. Full variable domain (rest looked up from reference TRBV25-1 and TRBJ2-3): EADIYQTPRYLVIGTGKKITLECSQTMGHDKMYWYQQDPGMELHLIHYSYGVNSTEKGDLSSESTVSRIRTEHFPLTLESARPSHTSQYLCASSEPFLREGPTDTQYFGPGTRLTVL.

This clonotype came up many times. This sequence joins TRBV20-1 and TRBJ2-7, with 9 bases that match TRBD2. Germline V gene lookup returns CDR1 DFQATT and CDR2 SNEGSKA (reference sequence). V dropped 2 bases and J dropped 0; count of bases not matched to a gene: 5. The CDR3 is 15 residues long. The CDR3 DNA follows: TGCAGTGCTAGATCCGCTAGCGGGGACTCCTACGAGCAGTACTTC. It translates to CSARSASGDSYEQYF.

This clonotype was recorded a few times. V and J are TRBV6-5 and TRBJ1-2; 7 bases are shared with TRBD1. Germline V gives CDR1 MNHEY, CDR2 SVGAGI. V was pared by 2 bases and J by 7 bases, with 10 bases of the junction left unmatched. This CDR3 contains 15 residues. Here the CDR3 DNA reads TGTGCCAGCAGTTACCTCGGGCAGGGGGATTTTGGCTACACCTTC. This sequence encodes CASSYLGQGDFGYTF.

This clonotype was detected only a few times. This sequence joins TRBV24-1 and TRBJ1-4; D call uncertain. Germline lookup yields CDR1 KGHDR and CDR2 SFDVKD. The CDR3 runs to 15 residues. Deletions cut 4 bases from V and 6 bases from J, with 14 bases between. CDR3 DNA: TGTGCCACCAGTGACCCTCGGTCCCGAGATGAAAAACTGTTTTTT. Translating it yields CATSDPRSRDEKLFF.

This clonotype was picked up a small number of times. V is TRBV7-3 and J is TRBJ2-1, with D tentatively TRBD1 (6 bases). Germline values: CDR1 SGHTA, CDR2 FQGTGA. With 4 bases removed from V and 2 bases from J, the gap between germline ends came to 15 bases. The CDR3 loop spans 16 amino acids. CDR3 bases: TGTGCCAGCAGCTCCCAAGGGGGACCGGCCTACAATGAGCAGTTCTTC. This codes for CASSSQGGPAYNEQFF.

This clonotype appeared a few times. The chain links TRBV7-9 to TRBJ2-3, with TRBD2 matching 7 bases. The V and J ends lost 2 bases and 2 bases, in that order; junction bases with no gene match: 1. The CDR3 length is 14 residues. Germline values: CDR1 SEHNR, CDR2 FQNEAQ (reference sequence). The CDR3 DNA reads as TGTGCCAGCAGCTTAACTAGCGACACAGATACGCAGTATTTT. This translates into CASSLTSDTDTQYF.

This clonotype was detected only a few times. This chain uses TRBV5-1 with TRBJ1-6; 7 positions agree with TRBD1. CDR3 length: 15 amino acids. Trimming removed 0 bases from V and 10 bases from J; junction bases left unmatched: 7. CDR1 is SGHRS, CDR2 YFSETQ, per germline. CDR3 residues: CASSLAQGGRSPLHF. The CDR3 DNA sequence: TGCGCCAGCAGCTTGGCCCAGGGGGGACGGTCACCCCTCCACTTT. Using reference TRBV5-1 and TRBJ1-6 for the parts outside the CDR3, the full variable domain is KAGVTQTPRYLIKTRGQQVTLSCSPISGHRSVSWYQQTPGQGLQFLFEYFSETQRNKGNFPGRFSGRQFSNSRSEMNVSTLELGDSALYLCASSLAQGGRSPLHFGNGTRLTVT.

This clonotype was detected only a few times. CDR3 DNA sequence: TGCGCCAGCAGCTTCAGGGGAGAAGGTGAAAAACTGTTTTTT. This encodes CASSFRGEGEKLFF. The gene calls are TRBV5-1 and TRBJ1-4, with D possibly matching TRBD1 (6 bases). Deletions cut 2 bases from V and 7 bases from J, with 12 bases between. The CDR3 contains 14 residues. Germline CDR1 and CDR2: SGHRS and YFSETQ.

This clonotype was seen ten or more times. This chain links TRBV7-6 with TRBJ2-1, with 13 bases aligning to TRBD2. J lost 4 bases, V lost 5 bases, and 17 bases had no gene match. The CDR3 covers 20 residues. CDR1 and CDR2 (germline): SGHVS, FNYEAQ. The CDR3 here is CASSQTWTSGGSRNYNEQFF. The CDR3 nucleotides read TGTGCCAGCAGCCAGACTTGGACTAGCGGGGGAAGCCGAAATTACAATGAGCAGTTCTTC.